This T cell receptor beta chain is from a study of beta chain features in type 1 diabetes (dated by TCRdb to the late 2010s). Notes on the research overall: No differences in mean age, gender distribution, total cell number or subset yield were found between patients and healthy donors. A total of approximately 110,000,000 sorted cells were examined across all samples, and a strong correlation was observed between cell number per subset and RNA yield. In the study, recently diagnosed type 1 diabetes patients and matched healthy donors were compared on the TCRB repertoires of their sorted circulating CD4+ T cell subsets. Whereas all 30 or so donors provided naive and central memory subsets, regulatory and stem cell-like memory subsets were isolated from just 8 patients and roughly eight healthy donors. The study at large found these results: Because small numbers of individuals were included in the HLA sub-analyses, any influence of HLA type on TCRB rearrangement was left unresolved. Naive, central memory and regulatory TCRB repertoires appeared to be more similar among patients than among healthy donors. Fewer insertions and more nucleotide deletions at VDJ recombination sites were observed in patients with type 1 diabetes, implying thymic rearrangement abnormalities. Because cDNA was sequenced instead of genomic DNA, highly expressing activated cells could be over-represented, though the groups showed no difference in activation or CD3 levels. In all four CD4+ subsets, TCRB CDR3 length was moderately but significantly shorter in type 1 diabetes patients. PCR may preferentially amplify shorter templates, but because patient and control samples were amplified and corrected together, any resulting skew would affect both groups equally.

The entire amount of isolated RNA was reverse transcribed using the High Capacity cDNA Reverse Transcription Kit, so the sequenced TCRB transcripts were expressed ones. Deep immunoSEQ sequencing was performed on naive, central memory and regulatory T cell samples, with an average of around 3.5 million total reads per sample. Sorted cells were lysed in RLT buffer, and RNA was extracted using DNase-treated RNeasy Micro or Mini kits according to cell number. Each cell subset was processed separately to prevent cross-contamination, with patient and healthy donor samples processed together. The immunoSEQ multiplex PCR was used to amplify TCRB sequences from cDNA, yielding 87-bp fragments that span the CDR3 region. Amplicons were sequenced on the Illumina HiSeq platform. Under the source paper's analysis protocol: Synthetic template baselines were used to correct PCR bias computationally, reads within Hamming distance 2 were collapsed together, and singletons that could not be merged were discarded. Reads were aligned against IMGT to assign V, D and J genes, CDR3 length and insertions or deletions at six rearrangement sites. Clonotype counts were normalized to sorted cell number within each subset before computing true diversity and Gini coefficients with the tcR R package. The overlap coefficient, calculated on TCRB nucleotide sequences, was used to quantify repertoire sharing. Out-of-frame TCRB sequences from naive cells were analyzed as a proxy for the pre-selection repertoire. TCRdb limited this immuneACCESS table to in-frame rearrangements with V and J called. A share of clones is missing; checked studies link under half to unresolved V genes, and the rest is unexplained. D and trimming were read from the DNA, whereas the V and J calls and clone size are those reported in that table. The sample profile shows 250,000 to 300,000 clones; around 24% of them were found once. About 0.012% of the sample rests with the top ten.

Per the germline V gene, SGHRS is the CDR1 and YFSETQ is the CDR2. Inclusive of the bounding cysteine and phenylalanine, the CDR3 is 16 residues long. CDR3 DNA is the only sequence kept; it has 48 bases, read in frame from the first base. The V end gives up 4 bases and the J end 3 bases, leaving 13 bases in the junction not matched to a gene. About this clone: This clone's antigen is unknown. The input lacks base qualities; no much larger clone sits a single base away.

A single peripheral blood draw of approximately 120 mL on average was collected from each donor into heparinised tubes. Using a panel that included CD45RO, CCR7, CD25, CD127, CD95 and CD27, naive, central memory, regulatory and stem cell-like memory CD4+ T cells were sorted on a BD FACSAria II. A purity above 98% was achieved for all sorted populations. PBMCs were isolated immediately by Lymphoprep density gradient centrifugation and stained directly without culture. So that batch effects would be minimized, each experiment stained and sorted samples in pairs, pairing one healthy donor with one patient.

What was sequenced was naive CD4+ T cells from blood. This specimen's cell subset or site label, per the study, means: true naive CD4+ T cells. Recombination joined TRBV5-1 with TRBJ2-7, and 7 junctional nucleotides match TRBD1. This clonotype was obtained from a woman in her twenties or thirties with type 1 diabetes. The encoded CDR3 is CASSPHPGTVGYEQYF. The bases are TGCGCCAGCAGCCCTCACCCGGGGACAGTCGGCTACGAGCAGTACTTC. With the portions outside the CDR3 filled from the reference TRBV5-1 and TRBJ2-7 genes, the complete variable region becomes KAGVTQTPRYLIKTRGQQVTLSCSPISGHRSVSWYQQTPGQGLQFLFEYFSETQRNKGNFPGRFSGRQFSNSRSEMNVSTLELGDSALYLCASSPHPGTVGYEQYFGPGTRLTVT.